Below, 7 T cell receptor beta chains from the same sample are listed, as sequenced in a study of blood T cell repertoires in COVID-19. The protocol was immunoSEQ multiplex PCR, while the TCRdb copy is restricted to in-frame clones and leaves out a portion. Counted here are some 380,000 clones, around 87% occurring once; the ten biggest clones make up approximately 6.2%. Material: peripheral blood. The receptor set was obtained from a man aged 18-30 years with active or convalescent COVID-19.

This clone was seen ten or more times. The genes are TRBV5-4 and TRBJ1-2, with D hard to call. Germline CDR1 is SGHNT and CDR2 is YYREEE (reference sequence). There are 12 residues in the CDR3. V lost 0 bases to trimming and J lost 7 bases, with 7 bases between them. The CDR3 reads CASSLVEVGYTF. The CDR3 DNA is TGTGCCAGCAGCTTGGTTGAGGTTGGCTACACCTTC. Combining the CDR3 with reference TRBV5-4 and TRBJ1-2 gives the whole variable domain ETGVTQSPTHLIKTRGQQVTLRCSSQSGHNTVSWYQQALGQGPQFIFQYYREEENGRGNFPPRFSGLQFPNYSSELNVNALELDDSALYLCASSLVEVGYTFGSGTRLTVV.

The CDR3, as DNA: TGTGCCAGCAGCCCCGGGCCCCAGGGGCAGTTCTTC. Translated, it gives CASSPGPQGQFF. The chain couples TRBV7-9 to TRBJ2-1, with D possibly TRBD1 on 5 matching bases. CDR1 SEHNR and CDR2 FQNEAQ come from the germline V gene (reference sequence). The CDR3 is 12 amino acids. V lost 5 bases and J lost 12, with 14 bases in between.

In the case of this clone: The same CDR3 is also encoded by other DNA sequences in this sample. The rearrangement joins TRBV6-5 to TRBJ1-1; D remains ambiguous. V lost 6 bases to trimming and J lost 3 bases, with 5 bases between them. This CDR3 spans 11 amino acids. Germline lookup yields CDR1 MNHEY and CDR2 SVGAGI. The CDR3 protein is CASRRDTEAFF. In DNA form, the CDR3 reads TGTGCCAGCAGGAGGGACACTGAAGCTTTCTTT.

The chain recombines TRBV2 with TRBJ2-1; TRBD2 aligns across 7 bases. Trimming took 9 bases from V and 0 from J; bases not matched to a gene: 5. The germline V gene encodes CDR1 SNHLY and CDR2 FYNNEI. This CDR3 is built from 14 residues. CDR3 residues: CARRERSSYNEQFF. The CDR3, as DNA: TGTGCCAGGCGGGAGCGGAGCTCCTACAATGAGCAGTTCTTC.

V gene TRBV19 combines with J gene TRBJ2-7; 7 nucleotides align to TRBD2. The V segment lost 4 bases and the J segment 2 bases; nucleotides outside the gene matches: 5. Germline-derived CDR1 and CDR2 are LNHDA and SQIVND (reference sequence). CDR3 length: 14 amino acids. CDR3 protein: CASSKPGLTYEQYF. Here the CDR3 DNA reads TGTGCCAGTAGTAAACCGGGACTAACCTACGAGCAGTACTTC.

This chain connects TRBV19 to TRBJ2-4; the match to TRBD1 covers 8 bases. Germline assignment: CDR1 LNHDA and CDR2 SQIVND (reference sequence). The CDR3 totals 15 residues. The ends lost 2 bases at V and 5 bases at J; junction bases unmatched: 5. CDR3 sequence (DNA): TGTGCCAGTAGTATAAGTTTCAGGGGGCAAAACATTCAGTACTTC. This sequence encodes CASSISFRGQNIQYF.

The CDR3 loop is CASSLSGTGGEKLFF. CDR3 DNA: TGTGCCAGCAGCTTAAGTGGGACAGGGGGTGAAAAACTGTTTTTT. The J gene is TRBJ1-4, the V gene TRBV7-6; 11 bases map to TRBD1. The length of the CDR3 is 15 residues. The germline gives CDR1 SGHVS, CDR2 FNYEAQ. V shed 2 bases and J 7 bases; nucleotides not matched to a gene: 3.